This T cell receptor (beta chain) was retrieved from a study of blood T cells in healthy people across ages. Findings of the study overall: Donor CMV status, an unknown factor, possibly confounded changes in expanded clonotypes. A conclusive naive versus antigen-experienced comparison was prevented by the unsorted PBMCs.

The CDR3 runs to 17 residues. The V and J ends lost 2 bases and 0 bases, in that order; junction bases with no gene match: 5. The germline gives CDR1 SGHDT, CDR2 YYEEEE. Next came a second PCR, run for about 7 to 12 cycles, which used a sample-barcoded 5' primer along with a J-beta primer mix. With 12 random nucleotides, a template-switch adaptor tagged each individual cDNA molecule. TCRdb re-derived calls from the 5' RACE reads in MiXCR, one entry per CDR3 protein. The repertoire holds fewer than 2,000,000 distinct CDR3 sequences, with roughly 32% as singletons. Staff drew ten milliliters of peripheral blood from each donor. In regard to this clonotype: What it recognizes is unknown.

Sequenced material: blood. The receptor was isolated from a woman in her thirties in good health. This rearrangement joins TRBV5-6 to TRBJ2-6, with 7 bases lining up with TRBD1. CDR3 coding DNA: TGTGCCAGCAGCTTAGAGGGGGCTAGCTCTGGGGCCAACGTCCTGACTTTC. This sequence encodes CASSLEGASSGANVLTF.